What follows describes a single T cell receptor (beta chain). The CDR3 runs 14 residues. The V gene lost 0 bases and the J gene lost 4 bases, with 9 bases spanning the gap. In germline, CDR1 is LGHDT, CDR2 YNNKEL (reference sequence). This sample is drawn from a study of blood T cell repertoires in COVID-19. In the authors' workflow: Reference gene primer amplification yielded estimated nucleated cell counts. Data came from immunoSEQ multiplex PCR; TCRdb stores just in-frame clones and leaves some out. The DNA gave D and trimming, while V, J and clone size come from that table. The sample yields approximately 240,000 clones, around 83% seen once.

The genes are TRBV3-1 (or the pseudogene TRBV3-2) and TRBJ1-2; D is unclear. Sequences were obtained from peripheral blood. The source is a woman between 35 and 50 years old who had recovered from COVID-19. CDR3 sequence: CASSQELAPYGYTF. The CDR3 DNA reads TGTGCCAGCAGCCAAGAGTTAGCGCCCTATGGCTACACCTTC.